Listed here is a single T cell receptor (beta chain). This sample is drawn from a study of blood T cell repertoires in COVID-19. Study overall: COVID-19 samples from acute and convalescent phases originated in the United States, Italy and Spain. From T cells, B-cell-depleted T cells, or PBMCs came the material, which was cDNA or gDNA.

Study processing details: Reference gene primer amplification yielded estimated nucleated cell counts. The table came from immunoSEQ multiplex PCR; TCRdb's copy has only in-frame clones and leaves some out. The V and J calls and clone size come from that table; D and trimming were worked out from the DNA. This sample yields some 60,000 clones, of which roughly 85% are seen a single time; about 17% belongs to the top ten. Material for sequencing was peripheral blood. The clonotype originates from a human donor in a cohort sampled during active COVID-19.

The CDR3 reads CASSLGTYTDTQYF. The CDR3 DNA follows: TGTGCCAGCAGCTTGGGGACATACACAGATACGCAGTATTTT. The chain has TRBV7-2 and TRBJ2-3, with a possible D match to TRBD1 (6 bases). The V gene's germline CDR1 is SGHTA and CDR2 FQGNSA. CDR3 length equals 14 residues. The V end lost 3 bases, the J end lost 2 bases, and 9 bases lay between the germline ends.